This entry lists 27 T cell receptor beta chains sequenced from one sample in a study of cytotoxic CD8 clonotypes in ibrutinib-treated CLL. Generated by immunoSEQ multiplex PCR, the TCRdb table keeps only in-frame clones and is missing some. The table shows roughly 23,000 clones, with roughly 70% occurring only once. The specimen was PBMCs, collected before ibrutinib treatment. All receptors come from a human donor with chronic lymphocytic leukemia.

The V call is TRBV28, the J call TRBJ2-1; 7 positions agree with TRBD2. CDR1 and CDR2 (germline): MDHEN, SYDVKM. The CDR3 is 17 amino acids. Germline trimming cut 4 bases from V and 2 bases from J; bases unmatched to any gene: 11. The CDR3 coding sequence is TGTGCCAGCAGTTCCCCCTGGGCGGGGGTGACCTACAATGAGCAGTTCTTC. Translated: CASSSPWAGVTYNEQFF.

J is TRBJ1-2 and V is TRBV6-4; possibly TRBD1 for D (5 bases). V was trimmed by 6 bases and J by 8 bases, leaving 25 bases between them. The V gene's germline CDR1 is MRHNA and CDR2 SNTAGT. The CDR3 contains 16 residues. In DNA, the CDR3 is TGTGCCAGCAGCGTAACACAGAGCCCGGGACCCGGGGGCTACACCTTC. This codes for CASSVTQSPGPGGYTF.

The chain uses TRBV19 and TRBJ1-2; the D is unclear. V shed 3 bases and J shed 7 bases, with 15 bases lying between them. From germline, CDR1 is LNHDA and CDR2 SQIVND (reference sequence). The CDR3 sequence is 14 residues long. Here the CDR3 DNA reads TGTGCCAGTAGTATCCTGGAACAAGCCGGTGGCTACACCTTC. Its protein product is CASSILEQAGGYTF.

The V and J genes are TRBV5-1 and TRBJ1-5; 7 positions agree with TRBD1. V trimming: 4 bases; J trimming: 2 bases; junction bases outside the gene matches: 9. There are 16 residues in the CDR3. The germline V gene has CDR1 SGHRS and CDR2 YFSETQ. Written as DNA, the CDR3 is TGCGCCAGCAGCGAGGGCTCCACAGGGGGCAATCAGCCCCAGCATTTT. Protein product: CASSEGSTGGNQPQHF.

V is TRBV9 and J is TRBJ1-3; no clear D. Germline values: CDR1 SGDLS, CDR2 YYNGEE. The V end was cut by 2 bases, the J end by 0 bases, with 9 bases between. This CDR3 comprises 15 residues. In nucleotides, the CDR3 is TGTGCCAGCAGCGTTTCGCTGAGCTCTGGAAACACCATATATTTT. It specifies CASSVSLSSGNTIYF.

CDR3: CASKLEASWGQPQHF. The CDR3 DNA follows: TGCGCCAGCAAGTTAGAGGCGTCCTGGGGTCAGCCCCAGCATTTT. The V call is TRBV4-1, the J call TRBJ1-5; no definite D call. CDR1 and CDR2 from the germline V gene are MGHRA and YSYEKL. V was trimmed by 7 bases and J by 6 bases, leaving 19 bases between them. This CDR3 contains 15 residues.

The genes are TRBV7-2 and TRBJ2-5; 8 nucleotides match TRBD1. V shed 6 bases and J 1 base; nucleotides not matched to a gene: 7. Germline V gene data show CDR1 as SGHTA and CDR2 as FQGNSA. There are 15 residues in the CDR3. For the CDR3, the DNA is TGTGCCAGCAGTAACCAGGGGGCTGGCCAAGAGACCCAGTACTTC. It translates to CASSNQGAGQETQYF.

CDR3 nucleotide sequence: TGTGCCAGCAGCTTCAACATCGGACTGAACACCGGGGAGCTGTTTTTT. It encodes CASSFNIGLNTGELFF. This rearrangement joins TRBV5-4 to TRBJ2-2; a weak D match, TRBD2 (5 bases). V was pared by 2 bases and J by 1 base, with 12 bases between. Germline V CDR1 and CDR2: SGHNT, YYREEE (reference sequence). The CDR3 covers 16 residues.

The CDR3, as DNA: TGTGCCAGCAGCTACGGGACAGGGGGCGCTGGGGCCAACGTCCTGACTTTC. Its translation is CASSYGTGGAGANVLTF. The rearrangement links TRBV7-3 to TRBJ2-6; TRBD1 matches at 12 bases. V lost 4 bases to trimming and J lost 2 bases; unmatched junction nucleotides: 3. Germline V gives CDR1 SGHTA, CDR2 FQGTGA. The CDR3 is 17 amino acids.

The V call is TRBV5-6, the J call TRBJ2-3; 7 bases fit TRBD1. CDR3 length: 13 amino acids. V gave up 5 bases and J gave up 4 bases; unmatched junction bases: 4. CDR1 and CDR2 from the germline V gene are SGHDT and YYEEEE. The CDR3 loop is CASSRDRADTQYF. CDR3 sequence (DNA): TGTGCCAGCAGTAGAGACAGGGCAGATACGCAGTATTTT.

The V call is TRBV28, the J call TRBJ2-6; D remains ambiguous. Germline-derived CDR1 and CDR2 are MDHEN and SYDVKM. This CDR3 contains 13 residues. Trimming took off 6 bases at V and 0 bases at J, with 3 bases between the two ends. The CDR3 sequence: CASRSSGANVLTF. The CDR3 bases are TGTGCCAGCAGAAGCTCTGGGGCCAACGTCCTGACTTTC.

V is TRBV18 and J is TRBJ1-1; D may be TRBD1 (5 bases). The germline CDR1 and CDR2 sequences are KGHSH and LQKENI. The CDR3 sequence is 17 residues long. V was trimmed by 1 base and J by 3 bases, leaving 18 bases between them. The DNA for the CDR3 is TGTGCCAGCTCACCACTTTACAGGAGGCAAGCAGACACTGAAGCTTTCTTT. It encodes CASSPLYRRQADTEAFF.

The V and J genes are TRBV5-1 and TRBJ1-2; D may be TRBD1 (5 bases). From germline, CDR1 is SGHRS and CDR2 YFSETQ. CDR3 length: 14 amino acids. V lost 1 base to trimming and J lost 2 bases, with 9 bases between them. The CDR3 loop reads CASSLLGQNYGYTF. The CDR3 DNA sequence: TGCGCCAGCAGCTTGCTGGGGCAGAACTATGGCTACACCTTC.

This clone was observed a handful of times. This rearrangement joins TRBV6-1 to TRBJ1-5; no clear D. The V end was cut by 7 bases, the J end by 7 bases, with 11 bases between. Germline V CDR1 and CDR2: MNHNS, SASEGT. The CDR3 sequence is 12 residues long. The CDR3 sequence is CASISLGQPQHF. The CDR3 DNA follows: TGTGCCAGCATAAGCTTAGGCCAGCCCCAGCATTTT.

The J gene is TRBJ2-5, the V gene TRBV25-1, with TRBD2 identical over 10 bases. V was clipped by 5 bases and J by 2 bases; unmatched bases: 5. The CDR3 contains 15 residues. Germline values: CDR1 MGHDK, CDR2 SYGVNS. The CDR3 nucleotides are TGTGCCAGCAGTCTGCTAGCGGGAGTGCAAGAGACCCAGTACTTC. Translation: CASSLLAGVQETQYF.

V and J are TRBV4-3 and TRBJ2-3; 10 positions agree with TRBD2. The length of the CDR3 is 14 residues. V gave up 2 bases and J gave up 5 bases; unmatched junction bases: 1. CDR1 LGHNA and CDR2 YSLEER come from the germline V gene. The CDR3 DNA follows: TGCGCCAGCAGCCAACAGCGGGAGGGAGATACGCAGTATTTT. This translates into CASSQQREGDTQYF.

This clone was counted only a few times. The V call is TRBV28, the J call TRBJ1-1; D call uncertain. Germline-derived CDR1 and CDR2 are MDHEN and SYDVKM. This CDR3 spans 13 amino acids. V was shortened by 4 bases and J by 4 bases, with 10 bases between the two germline ends. The CDR3 protein is CASSYPGATEAFF. CDR3 DNA: TGTGCCAGCAGTTACCCAGGTGCCACTGAAGCTTTCTTT. Full variable domain (remainder filled in from reference TRBV28 and TRBJ1-1): DVKVTQSSRYLVKRTGEKVFLECVQDMDHENMFWYRQDPGLGLRLIYFSYDVKMKEKGDIPEGYSVSREKKERFSLILESASTNQTSMYLCASSYPGATEAFFGQGTRLTVV.

The V gene is TRBV5-1, the J gene TRBJ2-7; possible D gene TRBD2, 6 bases. V dropped 3 bases and J dropped 3 bases, with 22 bases sitting between them. This CDR3 has 17 amino acids. Germline V gene sequence: CDR1 SGHRS, CDR2 YFSETQ. This CDR3 is CASSSGGKTVGLYEQYF. CDR3 nucleotide sequence: TGCGCCAGCAGCTCTGGGGGGAAGACAGTTGGTCTCTACGAGCAGTACTTC.

This clone was picked up a small number of times. This sequence joins TRBV6-6 and TRBJ1-3; D unresolved. Germline V gene lookup returns CDR1 MNHNY and CDR2 SVGAGI (reference sequence). V lost 6 bases to trimming and J lost 7 bases, with 7 bases between them. The CDR3 is 11 amino acids. CDR3 nucleotides: TGTGCCAGCAGGCGCTCGAACACCATATATTTT. Its translation: CASRRSNTIYF.

The rearrangement uses TRBV5-4 and TRBJ2-1; D is perhaps TRBD2 (6 bases). With 3 bases removed from V and 3 bases from J, the gap between germline ends came to 19 bases. This CDR3 comprises 17 residues. Germline CDR1 is SGHNT and CDR2 is YYREEE (reference sequence). The CDR3 here is CASSSWRALADYNEQFF. Here the CDR3 DNA reads TGTGCCAGCAGCTCGTGGAGGGCTTTAGCGGACTACAATGAGCAGTTCTTC.

The CDR3 loop is CASSPGLGQETQYF. The DNA of the CDR3 is TGTGCCAGCAGCCCGGGACTAGGCCAAGAGACCCAGTACTTC. V usage is TRBV9 and J usage is TRBJ2-5; 8 positions match TRBD2. The trim removed 4 bases at V and 1 base at J, leaving 3 bases unmatched. CDR1 and CDR2 from the germline V gene are SGDLS and YYNGEE. The CDR3 consists of 14 residues.

The chain employs TRBV5-5 and TRBJ2-2; a possible D gene is TRBD1 (6 bases). CDR1 is SGHKS, CDR2 YYEKEE, per germline (reference sequence). The length of the CDR3 is 15 residues. V gave up 5 bases and J gave up 3 bases, with 14 bases separating them. The CDR3 is CASRTGTFYTGELFF. The CDR3 DNA reads TGTGCCAGCAGGACCGGGACATTCTACACCGGGGAGCTGTTTTTT.

The rearrangement links TRBV6-5 to TRBJ2-3; no definite D call. The CDR3 has 15 amino acids. V was trimmed by 2 bases and J by 3 bases, leaving 12 bases between them. Germline V lookup: CDR1 MNHEY, CDR2 SVGAGI. The CDR3 DNA sequence: TGTGCCAGCAGTTACGGATTAGGACCGACAGATACGCAGTATTTT. Residues: CASSYGLGPTDTQYF.

The rearrangement uses TRBV7-3 and TRBJ2-3; TRBD1 agrees at 11 bases. V shed 0 bases and J 5 bases; nucleotides not matched to a gene: 4. Germline assignment: CDR1 SGHTA and CDR2 FQGTGA. The CDR3 is 16 amino acids. Here the CDR3 reads CASSLTLGTGGDTQYF. In nucleotides, the CDR3 is TGTGCCAGCAGCTTAACCCTAGGGACAGGGGGAGATACGCAGTATTTT.

The chain combines TRBV6-5 with TRBJ2-7; D unresolved. The CDR3 contains 16 residues. CDR1 MNHEY and CDR2 SVGAGI come from the germline V gene. The V and J ends lost 2 bases and 2 bases respectively, with 16 bases between them. The CDR3, as DNA: TGTGCCAGCAGTTACGGGTCTGGGGTGGGCACCTACGAGCAGTACTTC. Translation: CASSYGSGVGTYEQYF.

The chain recombines TRBV28 with TRBJ2-7, with D unresolved. The germline V gene has CDR1 MDHEN and CDR2 SYDVKM. The CDR3 loop spans 11 amino acids. V was shortened by 5 bases and J by 1 base, with 3 bases between the two germline ends. The CDR3, as DNA: TGTGCCAGCAGTATATCCTACGAGCAGTACTTC. Its translation: CASSISYEQYF.

This clone was seen only once. The V call is TRBV9, the J call TRBJ2-7, with 14 bases matching TRBD2. This CDR3 has 16 amino acids. J was trimmed by 2 bases and V by 4 bases; bases with no gene match: 5. Germline V gene lookup returns CDR1 SGDLS and CDR2 YYNGEE. The CDR3 loop is CASSPRTSGRPYEQYF. The CDR3, as DNA: TGTGCCAGCAGCCCCCGGACTAGCGGGAGGCCCTACGAGCAGTACTTC.